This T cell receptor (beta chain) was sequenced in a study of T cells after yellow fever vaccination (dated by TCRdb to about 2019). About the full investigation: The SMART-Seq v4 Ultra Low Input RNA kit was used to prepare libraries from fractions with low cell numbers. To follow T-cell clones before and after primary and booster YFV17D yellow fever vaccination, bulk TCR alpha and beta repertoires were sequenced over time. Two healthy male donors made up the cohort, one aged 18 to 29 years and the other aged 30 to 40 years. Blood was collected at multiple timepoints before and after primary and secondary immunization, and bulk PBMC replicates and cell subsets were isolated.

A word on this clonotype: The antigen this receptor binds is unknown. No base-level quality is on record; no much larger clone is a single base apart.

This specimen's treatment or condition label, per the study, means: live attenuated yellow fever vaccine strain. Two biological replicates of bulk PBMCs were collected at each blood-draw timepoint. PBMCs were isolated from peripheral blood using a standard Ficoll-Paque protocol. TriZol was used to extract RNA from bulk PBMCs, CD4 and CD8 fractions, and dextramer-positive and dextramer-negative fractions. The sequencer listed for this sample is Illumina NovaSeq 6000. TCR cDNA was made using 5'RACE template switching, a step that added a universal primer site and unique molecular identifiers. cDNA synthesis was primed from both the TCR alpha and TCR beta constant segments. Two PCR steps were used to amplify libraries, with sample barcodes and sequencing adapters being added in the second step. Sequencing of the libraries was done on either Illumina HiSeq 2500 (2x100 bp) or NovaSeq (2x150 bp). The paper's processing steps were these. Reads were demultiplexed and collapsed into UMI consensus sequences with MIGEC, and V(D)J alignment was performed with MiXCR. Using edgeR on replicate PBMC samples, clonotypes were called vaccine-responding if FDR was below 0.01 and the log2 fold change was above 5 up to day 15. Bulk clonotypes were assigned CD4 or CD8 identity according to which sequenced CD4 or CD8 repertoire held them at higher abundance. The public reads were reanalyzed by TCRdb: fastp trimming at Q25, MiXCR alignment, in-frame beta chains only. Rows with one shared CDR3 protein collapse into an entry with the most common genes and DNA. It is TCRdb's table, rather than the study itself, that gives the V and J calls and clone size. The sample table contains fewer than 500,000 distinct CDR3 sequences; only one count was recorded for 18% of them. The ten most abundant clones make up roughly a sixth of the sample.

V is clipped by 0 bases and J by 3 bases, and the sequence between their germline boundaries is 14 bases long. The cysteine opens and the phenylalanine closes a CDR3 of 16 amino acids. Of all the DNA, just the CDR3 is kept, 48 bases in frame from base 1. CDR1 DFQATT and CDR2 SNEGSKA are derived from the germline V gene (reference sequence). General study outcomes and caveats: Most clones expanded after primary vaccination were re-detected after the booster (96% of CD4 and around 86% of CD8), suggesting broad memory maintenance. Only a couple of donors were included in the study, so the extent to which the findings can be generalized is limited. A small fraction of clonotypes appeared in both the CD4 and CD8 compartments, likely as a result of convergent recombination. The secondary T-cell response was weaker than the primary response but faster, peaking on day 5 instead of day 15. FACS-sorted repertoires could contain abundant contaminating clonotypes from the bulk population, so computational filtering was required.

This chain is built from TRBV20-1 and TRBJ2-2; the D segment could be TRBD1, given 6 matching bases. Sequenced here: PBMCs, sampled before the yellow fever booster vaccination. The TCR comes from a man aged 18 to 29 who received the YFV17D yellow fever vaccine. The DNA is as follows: TGCAGTGCTAGAGATCTGGGGGCAGAGGACACCGGGGAGCTGTTTTTT. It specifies CSARDLGAEDTGELFF.